This T cell receptor beta chain was retrieved from a study of T cell repertoires in cytomegalovirus infection. This clonotype was seen at least ten times. The length of the CDR3 is 14 residues. Trimming pared 3 bases from V and 6 bases from J, leaving 13 bases between. The germline V gene has CDR1 SGHRS and CDR2 YFSETQ. Using its own MiXCR run on the reads, TCRdb lists one record per CDR3 protein. The profile shows 200,000 to 300,000 distinct CDR3 sequences, 8% to 9.5% of them singletons. This chain links TRBV5-1 with TRBJ2-4; D ambiguous. The sequence was collected from a human donor in good health (CMV status not recorded). Some clones in this sample may be carry-over from other donors' samples. Sequencing input: PBMCs. CDR3 coding DNA: TGCGCCAGCAGCTCTGACGTAGGCCCAAACATTCAGTACTTC. As protein: CASSSDVGPNIQYF.